The text below deals with one T cell receptor beta chain. Its antigen is as yet unknown. The protocol was immunoSEQ multiplex PCR, while the TCRdb copy is restricted to in-frame clones and leaves out a portion. The sample lists fewer than 3,000 clones, around 69% occurring once. This entry belongs to a study of STAT3 mutations in large granular lymphocyte leukemia. Findings and caveats of the study: Treatment regimens differed across patients between samplings. At least one immunodominant TCR beta clonotype appeared in every T-cell large granular lymphocyte leukemia patient. Samples missed the first appearance of the clone. In some patients, a small highly pathogenic clone possibly went undetected.

CDR1 GTSNPN and CDR2 SVGIG come from the germline V gene (reference sequence). The CDR3 extends over 16 amino acids. Trimming cost V 3 bases and J 6 bases, with 18 bases left between them. Specimen: peripheral blood mononuclear cells. This receptor was identified in a man aged 60 to 75 with T-cell large granular lymphocyte leukemia. Some clones in this sample may be carry-over from other donors' samples. J is TRBJ2-6 and V is TRBV30; D is possibly TRBD1 or TRBD2 (5 bases each). CDR3 loop: CAWRVVRGPVANVLTF. The CDR3 DNA is TGTGCCTGGAGGGTAGTTCGGGGCCCTGTGGCCAACGTCCTGACTTTC.